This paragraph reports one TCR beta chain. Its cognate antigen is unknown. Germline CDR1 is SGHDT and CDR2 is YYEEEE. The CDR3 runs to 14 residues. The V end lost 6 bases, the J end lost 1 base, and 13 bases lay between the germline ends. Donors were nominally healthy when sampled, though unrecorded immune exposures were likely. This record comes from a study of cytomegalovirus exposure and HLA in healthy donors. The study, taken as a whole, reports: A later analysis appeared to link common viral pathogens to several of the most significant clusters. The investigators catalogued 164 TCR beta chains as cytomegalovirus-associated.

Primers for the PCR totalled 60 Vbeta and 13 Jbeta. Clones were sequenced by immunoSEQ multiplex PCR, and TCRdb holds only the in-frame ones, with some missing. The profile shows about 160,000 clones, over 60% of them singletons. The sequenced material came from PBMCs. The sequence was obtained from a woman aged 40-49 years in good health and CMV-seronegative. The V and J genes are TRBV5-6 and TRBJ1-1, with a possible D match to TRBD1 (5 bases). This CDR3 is CASKRRGKNTEAFF. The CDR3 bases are TGTGCCAGCAAACGGAGGGGAAAGAACACTGAAGCTTTCTTT. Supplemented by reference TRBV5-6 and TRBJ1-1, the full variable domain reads DAGVTQSPTHLIKTRGQQVTLRCSPKSGHDTVSWYQQALGQGPQFIFQYYEEEERQRGNFPDRFSGHQFPNYSSELNVNALLLGDSALYLCASKRRGKNTEAFFGQGTRLTVV.